This TCR beta chain was obtained from a study of naive and memory T cell subsets. Two oligonucleotides, mixed equimolar, formed the beta constant-region primer covering TRBC1 and TRBC2. Ligation attached a single-stranded oligonucleotide with a 12-nucleotide UMI and the SP2 primer to the cDNA 3' end. Nested alpha and beta constant-region primers with the SP2 primer drove four PCR rounds on ligated cDNA. TCRdb re-analysed the UMI-ligation and nested PCR reads in MiXCR, keeping a single row per CDR3 protein. This sample yields 29,000 or so distinct CDR3 sequences, of which about 11% are seen a single time; more than 15% belongs to the top ten. The CDR3 covers 13 residues. V lost 7 bases and J 7 bases, leaving 11 bases between the germline ends. Germline CDR1 and CDR2: LNHDA and SQIVND (reference sequence). From the second PCR step, alpha and beta chains were amplified apart. CMV status came from CD4+ IFNgamma after overnight CMV lysate stimulation.

This receptor was obtained from a human donor in good health. This chain joins TRBV19 and TRBJ1-6; possibly TRBD1 for D (5 bases). Sequencing was carried out using effector memory CD4+ T cells from blood. Subset given: effector memory, CD45RA- CD27-. The CDR3 coding sequence is TGTGCCAGTAAGCAGGGTCGGAATTCACCCCTCCACTTT. Amino acids: CASKQGRNSPLHF. The variable domain in full, completed from reference TRBV19 and TRBJ1-6, reads DGGITQSPKYLFRKEGQNVTLSCEQNLNHDAMYWYRQDPGQGLRLIYYSQIVNDFQKGDIAEGYSVSREKKESFPLTVTSAQKNPTAFYLCASKQGRNSPLHFGNGTRLTVT.